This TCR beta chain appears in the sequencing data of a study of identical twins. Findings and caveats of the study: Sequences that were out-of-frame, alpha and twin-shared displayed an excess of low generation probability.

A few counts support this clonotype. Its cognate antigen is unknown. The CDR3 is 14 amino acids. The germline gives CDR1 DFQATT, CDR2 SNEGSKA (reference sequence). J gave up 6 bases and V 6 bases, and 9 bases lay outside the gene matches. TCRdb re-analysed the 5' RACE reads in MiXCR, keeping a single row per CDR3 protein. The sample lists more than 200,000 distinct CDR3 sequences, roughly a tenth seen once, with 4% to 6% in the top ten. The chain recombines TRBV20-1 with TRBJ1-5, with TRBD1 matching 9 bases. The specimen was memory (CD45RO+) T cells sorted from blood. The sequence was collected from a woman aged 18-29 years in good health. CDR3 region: CSAEQGARAQPQHF. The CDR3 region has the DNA TGCAGTGCAGAACAGGGGGCGCGAGCTCAGCCCCAGCATTTT.